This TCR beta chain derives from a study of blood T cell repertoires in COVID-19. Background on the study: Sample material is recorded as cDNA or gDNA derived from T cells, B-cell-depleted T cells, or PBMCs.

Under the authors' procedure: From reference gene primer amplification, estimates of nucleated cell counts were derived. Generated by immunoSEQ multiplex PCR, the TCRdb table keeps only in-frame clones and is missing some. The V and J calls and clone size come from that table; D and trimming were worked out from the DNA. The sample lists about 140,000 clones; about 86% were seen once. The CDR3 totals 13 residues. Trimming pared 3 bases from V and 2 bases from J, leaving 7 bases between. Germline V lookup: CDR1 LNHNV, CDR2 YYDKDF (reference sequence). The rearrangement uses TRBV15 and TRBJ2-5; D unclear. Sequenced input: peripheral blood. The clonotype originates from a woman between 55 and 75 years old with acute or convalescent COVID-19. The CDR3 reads CATSRGTQETQYF. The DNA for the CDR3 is TGTGCCACCAGCAGGGGCACTCAAGAGACCCAGTACTTC. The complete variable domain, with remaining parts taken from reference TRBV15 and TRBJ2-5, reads DAMVIQNPRYQVTQFGKPVTLSCSQTLNHNVMYWYQQKSSQAPKLLFHYYDKDFNNEADTPDNFQSRRPNTSFCFLDIRSPGLGDTAMYLCATSRGTQETQYFGPGTRLLVL.